This T cell receptor (beta chain) was recorded in a study of blood T cell repertoires in COVID-19. Whole-study context: Sources were T cells, B-cell-depleted T cells, or PBMCs; the material itself was cDNA or gDNA.

Produced via immunoSEQ multiplex PCR; TCRdb's table is partial and in-frame only. The table lists around 170,000 clones, nearly 80% of them singletons, with under 15% in the top ten. CDR1 and CDR2 (germline): KGHDR, SFDVKD. The junction had 5 bases not matched to a gene; V was cut back by 4 bases and J by 7 bases. This CDR3 has 15 amino acids. V is TRBV24-1 and J is TRBJ1-4; 10 positions match TRBD1. This receptor was taken from a man aged 55 to 70 who had been exposed to COVID-19. The sample taken for sequencing was PBMCs or T cells enriched from blood (not recorded which). The DNA for the CDR3 is TGTGCCACCAGTGACGAGACAGGGGGCGGTGAAAAACTGTTTTTT. This codes for CATSDETGGGEKLFF.